The rows below give T cell receptor beta chains drawn from one sample of a study of OX40 agonist ivuxolimab in advanced cancers. Data came from immunoSEQ multiplex PCR; TCRdb stores just in-frame clones and leaves some out. Of over 40,000 clones in the sample, 88% were seen once. Specimen: CD4+ or CD8+ T cells sorted from blood, collected in a trial of the OX40 agonist ivuxolimab. The receptors come from an adult with an advanced solid tumor such as melanoma, head and neck, liver or kidney cancer. CDR3s include the opening cysteine and the closing phenylalanine or tryptophan. D genes are given only for firm matches. Some rows have no size entry. The others give once, few or many, or a class for an expanded clone.

v_call	d_call	cdr3_length	j_call	clone_size	cdr3_nt	cdr3_aa
TRBV29-1	TRBD2	15	TRBJ2-7	few	TGCAGCGTCAAGGGCCTAGCGGGAGTTCCCAACGAGCAGTACTTC	CSVKGLAGVPNEQYF
TRBV19	TRBD1	18	TRBJ2-2	few	TGTGCCAGTAGTATAGGTGCATCGGGACAGGGGTACACCGGGGAGCTGTTTTTT	CASSIGASGQGYTGELFF
TRBV27	TRBD1	14	TRBJ1-5	NA	TGTGCCAGCAAACAGGGGAATAGCAATCAGCCCCAGCATTTT	CASKQGNSNQPQHF
TRBV28	NA	15	TRBJ1-5	NA	TGTGCCAGCAGTCTACAGGGCCCTCGAAATCAGCCCCAGCATTTT	CASSLQGPRNQPQHF
TRBV20-1	TRBD1	11	TRBJ2-3	NA	TGCAGTGCTCACAAACAGGGGTCGCAGTATTTT	CSAHKQGSQYF
TRBV11-2	NA	17	TRBJ1-6	NA	TGTGCCAGCAGCTTACGTATTACAGGGTTTTATAATTCACCCCTCCACTTT	CASSLRITGFYNSPLHF
TRBV6-1	NA	13	TRBJ1-5	few	TGTGCCAGCAGTGAAGCTAGGAATCAGCCCCAGCATTTT	CASSEARNQPQHF
TRBV9	TRBD1	15	TRBJ1-4	few	TGTGCCAGCAGCAACCCGACAGGGTCTAATGAAAAACTGTTTTTT	CASSNPTGSNEKLFF
TRBV28	TRBD1	14	TRBJ1-2	NA	TGTGCCAGTACCGGACAGGGAATTTTTGTTGGCCACACCTTC	CASTGQGIFVGHTF
TRBV6-1	TRBD1	17	TRBJ1-4	NA	TGTGCCAGCAGTGAAAATGTTGGAGGGGGCGGGGGGGAAAAACTGTTTTTT	CASSENVGGGGGEKLFF
TRBV11-3	TRBD2	12	TRBJ2-7	NA	TGTGCCAGCAGCTTAAGGGGACTAGAGCAGTACTTC	CASSLRGLEQYF
TRBV6-1	NA	16	TRBJ1-6	NA	TGTGCCAGCAGTGGGTCAGGGACCTTCAGTAATTCACCCCTCCACTTT	CASSGSGTFSNSPLHF
TRBV9	TRBD1	13	TRBJ1-2	NA	TGTGCCAGCAGCATACAGGGGACTGGTGGCTACACCTTC	CASSIQGTGGYTF
TRBV28	TRBD2	16	TRBJ2-1	NA	TGTGCCAGCAGTTTCCCTTGGACGGCGGGGGGCGGTGAGCAGTTCTTC	CASSFPWTAGGGEQFF
TRBV19	NA	13	TRBJ2-6	NA	TGTGCCAGTAGTGCTACCGGGGCCAACGTCCTGACTTTC	CASSATGANVLTF
TRBV18	NA	15	TRBJ1-1	NA	TGTGCCAGCTCACCACCACAGGGCTTATCTCTAAAAGCTTTCTTT	CASSPPQGLSLKAFF
TRBV6-1	TRBD2	15	TRBJ2-2	once	TGTGCCAGCAGAACCGGGACTATGAACACCGGGGAGCTGTTTTTT	CASRTGTMNTGELFF
TRBV5-4	TRBD2	15	TRBJ2-5	NA	TGTGCCACCGGCTGGCAGCGGGGAGACCAAGAGACCCAGTACTTC	CATGWQRGDQETQYF
TRBV11-3	NA	13	TRBJ1-1	NA	TGTGCCAGCAGCTTAGGACAATACACTGAAGCTTTCTTT	CASSLGQYTEAFF
TRBV9	TRBD2	16	TRBJ2-1	few	TGTGCCAGCAGCGTAGGGACTAGCGGGGGGGCCAGTGAGCAGTTCTTC	CASSVGTSGGASEQFF
TRBV7-2	TRBD1	15	TRBJ1-2	NA	TGTGCCAGCAGCTTAGTGGCAGGGGGCATCTATGGCTACACCTTC	CASSLVAGGIYGYTF
TRBV10-2	TRBD2	14	TRBJ2-1	NA	TGCGCCAGCTCCACTAGCGGCACCTACAATGAGCAGTTCTTC	CASSTSGTYNEQFF
TRBV6-5	NA	15	TRBJ2-6	NA	TGTGCCAGCAAATTGGGGTCCTCTGGGGCCAACGTCCTGACTTTC	CASKLGSSGANVLTF
TRBV10-2	TRBD2	14	TRBJ2-1	once	TGCGCCAGCAGTGAGGCGGGAGGAGACAATGAGCAGTTCTTC	CASSEAGGDNEQFF
TRBV5-1	NA	17	TRBJ1-3	NA	TGCGCCAGCAGCTTGGAGGTCGTCCTCAACTCTGGAAACACCATATATTTT	CASSLEVVLNSGNTIYF
TRBV7-9	NA	11	TRBJ2-7	NA	TGTGCCAGCAGCTGGCAGAGCGAGCAGTACTTC	CASSWQSEQYF
TRBV9	TRBD1	15	TRBJ2-2	NA	TGTGCCAGCAGCGTAGTCAGCAGGGGGACCGGGGAGCTGTTTTTT	CASSVVSRGTGELFF
TRBV18	NA	13	TRBJ2-5	NA	TGTGCCAGCTCACCAGGCCATCAAGAGACCCAGTACTTC	CASSPGHQETQYF
TRBV7-2	TRBD1	14	TRBJ2-3	NA	TGTGCCAGCAGCCCGACAGGGCGTTCAGATACGCAGTATTTT	CASSPTGRSDTQYF
TRBV9	NA	13	TRBJ1-4	NA	TGTGCCAGCAGCCGGGACACCAATGAAAAACTGTTTTTT	CASSRDTNEKLFF
TRBV7-6	TRBD1	15	TRBJ1-4	NA	TGTGCCAGCAGCCCTGGACAGGGGGGGCGGGAAAAACTGTTTTTT	CASSPGQGGREKLFF
TRBV18	TRBD2	15	TRBJ2-1	once	TGTGCCAGCTCACGGGGGGGTAGCGGCAACAATGAGCAGTTCTTC	CASSRGGSGNNEQFF
TRBV5-4	TRBD1	15	TRBJ2-2	NA	TGTGCCAGCAGCACGGGACAGGGGGTCACCGGGGAGCTGTTTTTT	CASSTGQGVTGELFF
TRBV2	NA	13	TRBJ1-1	NA	TGTGCCAGCAGTGAAGCGCCCGGGAGGGAAGCTTTCTTT	CASSEAPGREAFF
TRBV7-2	NA	15	TRBJ2-7	NA	TGTGCCAGCAGCTTAGTCCGGGACGCCTCCTACGAGCAGTACTTC	CASSLVRDASYEQYF
TRBV11-1	TRBD2	15	TRBJ2-3	NA	TGTGCCAGCAGCAACCTCGGGGGGGCCGGAGATACGCAGTATTTT	CASSNLGGAGDTQYF
TRBV7-9	NA	15	TRBJ2-7	NA	TGTGCCAGCAGCTTAGGAAGCTCGGGCTGTTACGAGCAGTACTTC	CASSLGSSGCYEQYF
TRBV5-1	TRBD1	15	TRBJ2-3	NA	TGCGCCAGCAGCGCCGGGACAGTGAGCACAGATACGCAGTATTTT	CASSAGTVSTDTQYF
TRBV5-1	TRBD1	17	TRBJ2-1	NA	TGCGCCAGCAGCTTGCGGTCCGGGACAGGGACCTACAATGAGCAGTTCTTC	CASSLRSGTGTYNEQFF
TRBV9	NA	14	TRBJ2-1	NA	TGTGCCAGCAGCGTATCGCGAGGAGTCAATGAGCAGTTCTTC	CASSVSRGVNEQFF
TRBV7-8	NA	14	TRBJ1-6	NA	TGTGCCAGCAGCTTAGGAGCGGAGAATTCACCCCTCCACTTT	CASSLGAENSPLHF
TRBV18	TRBD1	13	TRBJ1-1	once	TGTGCCAGCGACAGGGGGCTAGGGACTGAAGCTTTCTTT	CASDRGLGTEAFF
TRBV9	NA	16	TRBJ2-7	NA	TGTGCCAGCAGCGTAGCAGGGAACGGGGTTATCTACGAGCAGTACTTC	CASSVAGNGVIYEQYF
TRBV6-1	NA	13	TRBJ2-7	NA	TGTGCCAGCAGCTCGACAGGTGCCTACGAGCAGTACTTC	CASSSTGAYEQYF
TRBV5-6	NA	16	TRBJ2-7	few	TGTGCCAGCAGCTTGTTTGGATCTGGTGGTAGGTACGAGCAGTACTTC	CASSLFGSGGRYEQYF